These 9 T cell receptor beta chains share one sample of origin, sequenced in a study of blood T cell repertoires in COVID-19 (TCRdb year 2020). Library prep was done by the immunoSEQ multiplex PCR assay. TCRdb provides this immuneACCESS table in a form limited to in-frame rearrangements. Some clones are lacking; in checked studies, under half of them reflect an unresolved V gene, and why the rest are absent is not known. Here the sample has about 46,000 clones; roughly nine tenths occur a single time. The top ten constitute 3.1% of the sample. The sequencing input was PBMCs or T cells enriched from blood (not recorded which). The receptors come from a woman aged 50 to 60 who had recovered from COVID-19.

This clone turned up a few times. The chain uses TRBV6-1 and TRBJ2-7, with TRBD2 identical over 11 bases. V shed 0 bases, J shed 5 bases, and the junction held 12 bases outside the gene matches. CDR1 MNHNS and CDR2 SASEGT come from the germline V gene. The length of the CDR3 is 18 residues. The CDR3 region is CASSEAPPTSGRTHEQYF. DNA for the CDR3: TGTGCCAGCAGTGAAGCCCCCCCTACTAGCGGGAGAACACACGAGCAGTACTTC.

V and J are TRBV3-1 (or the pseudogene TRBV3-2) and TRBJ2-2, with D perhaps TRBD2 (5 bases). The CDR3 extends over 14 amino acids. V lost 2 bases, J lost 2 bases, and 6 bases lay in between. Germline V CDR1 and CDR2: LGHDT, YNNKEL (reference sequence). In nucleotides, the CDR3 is TGTGCCAGCAGCCAAACTAGTAACACCGGGGAGCTGTTTTTT. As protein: CASSQTSNTGELFF.

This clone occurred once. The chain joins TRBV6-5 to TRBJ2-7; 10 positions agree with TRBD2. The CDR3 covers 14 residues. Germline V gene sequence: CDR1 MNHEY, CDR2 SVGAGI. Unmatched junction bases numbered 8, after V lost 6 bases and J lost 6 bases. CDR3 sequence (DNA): TGTGCCAGCAGGATCCTAGCGGGGGCTAGCGAGCAGTACTTC. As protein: CASRILAGASEQYF.

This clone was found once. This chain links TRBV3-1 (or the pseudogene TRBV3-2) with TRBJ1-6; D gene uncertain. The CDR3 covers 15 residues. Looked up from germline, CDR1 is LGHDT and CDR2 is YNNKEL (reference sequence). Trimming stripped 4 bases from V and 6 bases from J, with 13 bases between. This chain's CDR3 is CASSLISGVNSPLHF. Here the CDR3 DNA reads TGTGCCAGCAGCCTAATCTCCGGGGTTAATTCACCCCTCCACTTT.

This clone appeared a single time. The CDR3 sequence: CASSRPGTGDEKLFF. The CDR3 DNA sequence: TGTGCCAGCAGCCGCCCCGGGACAGGGGATGAAAAACTGTTTTTT. The gene calls are TRBV28 and TRBJ1-4; 10 nucleotides align to TRBD1. V was pared by 6 bases and J by 6 bases, with 7 bases of the junction left unmatched. The germline V gene encodes CDR1 MDHEN and CDR2 SYDVKM. The CDR3 length is 15 residues.

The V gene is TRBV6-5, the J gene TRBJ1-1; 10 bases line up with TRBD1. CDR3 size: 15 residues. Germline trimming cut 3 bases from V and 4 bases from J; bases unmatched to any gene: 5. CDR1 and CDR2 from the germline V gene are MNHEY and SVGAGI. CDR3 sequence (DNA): TGTGCCAGCAGTTATGACAGGGGGCCGAGCACTGAAGCTTTCTTT. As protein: CASSYDRGPSTEAFF.

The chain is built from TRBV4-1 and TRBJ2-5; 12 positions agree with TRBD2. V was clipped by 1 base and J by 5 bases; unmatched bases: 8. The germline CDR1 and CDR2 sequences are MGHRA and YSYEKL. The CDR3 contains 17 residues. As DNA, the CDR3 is TGCGCCAGCAGCCAAGGTCCCCTAGCGGGGGGGCTGGAGACCCAGTACTTC. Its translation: CASSQGPLAGGLETQYF.

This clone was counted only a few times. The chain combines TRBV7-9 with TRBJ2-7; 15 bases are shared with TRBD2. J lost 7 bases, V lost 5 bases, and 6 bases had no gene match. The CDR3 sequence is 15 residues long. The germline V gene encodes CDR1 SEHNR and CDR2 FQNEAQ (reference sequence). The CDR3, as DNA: TGTGCCAGCAGCCGTCGGACTAGCGGGAGGGGGGAGCAGTACTTC. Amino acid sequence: CASSRRTSGRGEQYF. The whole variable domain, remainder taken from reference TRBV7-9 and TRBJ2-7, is DTGVSQNPRHKITKRGQNVTFRCDPISEHNRLYWYRQTLGQGPEFLTYFQNEAQLEKSRLLSDRFSAERPKGSFSTLEIQRTEQGDSAMYLCASSRRTSGRGEQYFGPGTRLTVT.

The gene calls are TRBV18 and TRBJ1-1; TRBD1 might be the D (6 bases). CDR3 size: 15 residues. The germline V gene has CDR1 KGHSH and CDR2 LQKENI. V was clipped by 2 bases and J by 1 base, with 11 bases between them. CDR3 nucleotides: TGTGCCAGCTCACCAAGCCGACAGGCGAACACTGAAGCTTTCTTT. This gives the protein CASSPSRQANTEAFF.